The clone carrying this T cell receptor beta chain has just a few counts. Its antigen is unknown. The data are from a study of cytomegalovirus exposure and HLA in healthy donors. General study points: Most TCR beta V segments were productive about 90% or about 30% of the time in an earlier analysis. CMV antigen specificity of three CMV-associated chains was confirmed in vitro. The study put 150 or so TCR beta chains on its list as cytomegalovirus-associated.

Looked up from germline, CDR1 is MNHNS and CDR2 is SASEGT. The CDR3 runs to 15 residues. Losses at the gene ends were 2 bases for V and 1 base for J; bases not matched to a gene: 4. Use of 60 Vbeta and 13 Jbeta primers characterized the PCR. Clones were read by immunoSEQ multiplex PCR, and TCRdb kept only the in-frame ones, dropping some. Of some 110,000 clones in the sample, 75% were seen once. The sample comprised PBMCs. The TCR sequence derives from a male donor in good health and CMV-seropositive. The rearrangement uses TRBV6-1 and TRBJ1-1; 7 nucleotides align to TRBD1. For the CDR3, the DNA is TGTGCCAGCAGTGAACGACAGGGCCGGAACACTGAAGCTTTCTTT. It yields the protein CASSERQGRNTEAFF.